This is a list of T cell receptor beta chains from one sample in a study of PD-L1 blockade in urothelial cancer. Libraries were prepared by immunoSEQ multiplex PCR; TCRdb keeps only in-frame clonotypes and omits some of them. The sample contains tens of thousands of clones, less than 90% of which appear only once. Sequencing was performed on PBMCs, taken around atezolizumab (anti-PD-L1) treatment. The receptors originated from a man in his sixties or seventies with urothelial cancer. Each CDR3 is given with its conserved first and last residue. D genes are given only for firm matches. Size is stated for part of the rows, as once, few or many counts, or as a class when the clone is expanded.

d_gene | j_gene | abundance | len | v_gene | CDR3nt | CDR3aa
- | TRBJ2-1 | - | 16 | TRBV10-3 | TGTGCCATCAGTGAGTCGGGGGGTGGCTCCTACAATGAGCAGTTCTTC | CAISESGGGSYNEQFF
TRBD1 | TRBJ2-3 | - | 12 | TRBV7-9 | TGTGCCAGCAGCCTACAGGGGCCTTACGCGTATTTT | CASSLQGPYAYF
TRBD1 | TRBJ1-4 | - | 16 | TRBV2 | TGTGCCAGCAGGGGGACAGCCTTAACAACTAATGAAAAACTGTTTTTT | CASRGTALTTNEKLFF
TRBD2 | TRBJ2-3 | few | 15 | TRBV4-2 | TGTGCCAGCAGCCAAGGGGGACTAGCTTCAGATACGCAGTATTTT | CASSQGGLASDTQYF
TRBD2 | TRBJ2-1 | - | 17 | TRBV5-1 | TGCGCCAGCAGCCAGGGACTAGCGGGAGGGTTCTACAATGAGCAGTTCTTC | CASSQGLAGGFYNEQFF
TRBD2 | TRBJ2-7 | - | 13 | TRBV11-3 | TGTGCCAGAAGACTAGCGCAGTCCTACGAGCAGTACTTC | CARRLAQSYEQYF
TRBD1 | TRBJ2-7 | - | 13 | TRBV28 | TGTGCCAGCGGGGGACAGGGCTCCTACGAGCAGTACTTC | CASGGQGSYEQYF
TRBD1 | TRBJ2-7 | - | 13 | TRBV6-5 | TGTGCCAGCAGTTACTCAGGGGGCCACGAGCAGTACTTC | CASSYSGGHEQYF
- | TRBJ1-1 | - | 13 | TRBV5-1 | TGCGCCAGCAGCGCAGGGGTGATCACTGAAGCTTTCTTT | CASSAGVITEAFF
TRBD2 | TRBJ2-7 | - | 13 | TRBV27 | TGTGCCAGCAGCGGGACTAGCACCTACGAGCAGTACTTC | CASSGTSTYEQYF
- | TRBJ1-1 | - | 15 | TRBV30 | TGTGCCTGGAGTCTTGGACTCGATGGACACACTGAAGCTTTCTTT | CAWSLGLDGHTEAFF
TRBD2 | TRBJ2-7 | - | 14 | TRBV7-9 | TGTGCCAGCAGCTTAGCTGGGACTAGCGCAGAGCAGTACTTC | CASSLAGTSAEQYF
TRBD1 | TRBJ2-1 | few | 15 | TRBV10-2 | TGCGCCAGCAGTAACCCGGGACAGGGGGGCAATGAGCAGTTCTTC | CASSNPGQGGNEQFF
- | TRBJ1-2 | - | 14 | TRBV15 | TGTGCCACCAGCAGAGAGACAGCTAACTATGGCTACACCTTC | CATSRETANYGYTF
TRBD2 | TRBJ2-3 | - | 13 | TRBV5-1 | TGCGCCAGCAGCCCTAGCGGGAGAAATACGCAGTATTTT | CASSPSGRNTQYF
- | TRBJ1-2 | - | 14 | TRBV7-8 | TGTGCCAGCAGCTTAGCAGCAGGGTCCCGCGGCTACACCTTC | CASSLAAGSRGYTF
TRBD2 | TRBJ2-1 | - | 16 | TRBV9 | TGTGCCAGCAGCGTAGGGCTAGCGGATGCCTACAATGAGCAGTTCTTC | CASSVGLADAYNEQFF
- | TRBJ1-5 | - | 17 | TRBV19 | TGTGCCAGTAGTATAGAATGGGGGCGAGGGGACAATCAGCCCCAGCATTTT | CASSIEWGRGDNQPQHF
TRBD2 | TRBJ2-2 | - | 16 | TRBV6-1 | TGTGCCAGCAGTGAATTGGCTAGCGGGCTCACCGGGGAGCTGTTTTTT | CASSELASGLTGELFF
TRBD2 | TRBJ2-1 | - | 16 | TRBV6-5 | TGTGCCAGCAGTTTTACTAGCGGTAGCTCCTACAATGAGCAGTTCTTC | CASSFTSGSSYNEQFF
TRBD1 | TRBJ2-2 | - | 15 | TRBV10-3 | TGTGCCATCAGTGATAGTACAGGGGGCGGCGGGGAGCTGTTTTTT | CAISDSTGGGGELFF
- | TRBJ2-1 | - | 13 | TRBV2 | TGTGCCAGCAGTCCCGCGTATGAAGCGCAGCAGTTCTTC | CASSPAYEAQQFF
- | TRBJ1-1 | - | 14 | TRBV5-1 | TGCGCCAGCAGCCCCTGGGGGGGCAACACTGAAGCTTTCTTT | CASSPWGGNTEAFF
TRBD1 | TRBJ2-7 | - | 14 | TRBV19 | TGTGCCAGTAGAAAGGGACAGGGAGTTTACGAGCAGTACTTC | CASRKGQGVYEQYF
- | TRBJ2-7 | - | 13 | TRBV7-2 | TGTGCCAGCAGCTTAGAAGGAGGGCACGAGCAGTACTTC | CASSLEGGHEQYF
- | TRBJ2-2 | - | 16 | TRBV18 | TGTGCCAGCTCACCACAAAACAGCCTGAACACCGGGGAGCTGTTTTTT | CASSPQNSLNTGELFF
TRBD2 | TRBJ2-5 | - | 15 | TRBV5-1 | TGCGCCAGCAGCGGGGGGGACTCCGGAGTAGAGACCCAGTACTTC | CASSGGDSGVETQYF
- | TRBJ2-1 | once | 16 | TRBV11-1 | TGTGCCAGCAGCCGACCCGGTGGGGGCGTCTACAATGAGCAGTTCTTC | CASSRPGGGVYNEQFF
TRBD1 | TRBJ2-5 | - | 15 | TRBV28 | TGTGCCAGCAGCACCCCACAGGGGGTGGGCGAGACCCAGTACTTC | CASSTPQGVGETQYF
TRBD1 | TRBJ1-5 | - | 13 | TRBV6-1 | TGTGCCAGCAGAACAGGGGACAATCAGCCCCAGCATTTT | CASRTGDNQPQHF
- | TRBJ2-1 | - | 17 | TRBV28 | TGTGCCAGCAGTCCCGGACTGCTTACAGACTCCTACAATGAGCAGTTCTTC | CASSPGLLTDSYNEQFF
TRBD1 | TRBJ1-1 | - | 17 | TRBV11-2 | TGTGCCAGCAGCTACGACCGGGACAGGGTTTGGAACACTGAAGCTTTCTTT | CASSYDRDRVWNTEAFF
- | TRBJ2-7 | - | 16 | TRBV18 | TGTGCCAGCTCACCAAGGGACACAATCACCACTTACGAGCAGTACTTC | CASSPRDTITTYEQYF
- | TRBJ1-5 | - | 14 | TRBV28 | TGTGCCAGCAGTTTGCCTCTTGAGGGTCAGCCCCAGCATTTT | CASSLPLEGQPQHF
- | TRBJ2-7 | few | 15 | TRBV7-2 | TGTGCCAGCAGCTTGGAGTTCTTACCTCTCTACGAGCAGTACTTC | CASSLEFLPLYEQYF
TRBD2 | TRBJ2-7 | - | 18 | TRBV27 | TGTGCCAGCAGTTTACGGACAACCGGGACTAGCGGGGTATACGAGCAGTACTTC | CASSLRTTGTSGVYEQYF
TRBD1 | TRBJ1-1 | - | 15 | TRBV29-1 | TGCAGCGTTGGGAGTGGGACAGGTGGTAACACTGAAGCTTTCTTT | CSVGSGTGGNTEAFF
- | TRBJ1-2 | - | 16 | TRBV7-9 | TGTGCCAGCAGCCGGGGCGGGGGCCTCACAAACTATGGCTACACCTTC | CASSRGGGLTNYGYTF
- | TRBJ2-2 | - | 13 | TRBV5-1 | TGCGCCAGCAGCCTACGCCCCCTCGGGGAGCTGTTTTTT | CASSLRPLGELFF
TRBD1 | TRBJ2-7 | - | 13 | TRBV28 | TGTGCCAGCAACCGACAGGGGGGGTACGAGCAGTACTTC | CASNRQGGYEQYF
- | TRBJ1-5 | - | 14 | TRBV19 | TGTGCCAGTACCAAAACAGGGCTTACTCAGCCCCAGCATTTT | CASTKTGLTQPQHF
- | TRBJ1-1 | few | 14 | TRBV9 | TGTGCCAGCAGCGTAGGTCCGGTTAACACTGAAGCTTTCTTT | CASSVGPVNTEAFF
TRBD1 | TRBJ1-2 | - | 15 | TRBV6-1 | TGTGCCAGCAGAGATAACCGGGACAGGGGGGATGGCTACACCTTC | CASRDNRDRGDGYTF
TRBD2 | TRBJ2-1 | - | 16 | TRBV15 | TGTGCCACCAGCAGAGATTTGGCGGGGGCCTACAATGAGCAGTTCTTC | CATSRDLAGAYNEQFF
TRBD2 | TRBJ2-2 | few | 16 | TRBV6-5 | TGTGCCAGCAGTTACTCGACTAGCGGGAGCACCGGGGAGCTGTTTTTT | CASSYSTSGSTGELFF
- | TRBJ1-5 | - | 14 | TRBV6-5 | TGTGCCAGCAGTTACTATCAGGGTGGCCAGCCCCAGCATTTT | CASSYYQGGQPQHF
TRBD2 | TRBJ2-2 | few | 15 | TRBV6-1 | TGTGCCAGCAGTGGAGGGAGGGACCACACCGGGGAGCTGTTTTTT | CASSGGRDHTGELFF
- | TRBJ1-1 | - | 15 | TRBV27 | TGTGCCAGCAGCTATTTAGCGGTCTCGAACACTGAAGCTTTCTTT | CASSYLAVSNTEAFF
- | TRBJ1-3 | - | 14 | TRBV27 | TGTGCCAGCAGTCCCCTTAGCTCTGGAAACACCATATATTTT | CASSPLSSGNTIYF
- | TRBJ2-7 | - | 15 | TRBV11-2 | TGTGCCAGCAGCCCGAACAGGGTCAACCTCTACGAGCAGTACTTC | CASSPNRVNLYEQYF
TRBD2 | TRBJ2-3 | - | 16 | TRBV4-2 | TGTGCCAGCAGCCAAGATTTCGCGGGAGGGCGGGATACGCAGTATTTT | CASSQDFAGGRDTQYF
- | TRBJ1-1 | - | 14 | TRBV29-1 | TGCAGCGTTGAACAGGTAACTTTGAACACTGAAGCTTTCTTT | CSVEQVTLNTEAFF